This TCR beta chain appears in the sequencing data of a study of prognosis after radiotherapy for stage I lung cancer (dated by TCRdb to the early 2020s). In the study overall: Between April 2018 and 2019, fewer than 20 patients with stage I NSCLC were enrolled in Nanjing, China. Newly diagnosed primary stage I lung tumors occurred in some 14 patients, and oligometastatic NSCLC after surgical resection of the primary tumor occurred in five. Peripheral blood TCR beta repertoires were profiled in stage I NSCLC patients before and after stereotactic body radiotherapy, and the repertoires were related to distant failure. SBRT was delivered in 3 to 5 fractions with a biologically effective dose of at least 100 Gy, and image-guided IMRT or VMAT was used for delivery. The cohort comprised 10 to 15 men and six or seven women with a median age of 74.5 years, ranging from 53 to 84 years. On tumor histology, roughly 11 patients had adenocarcinoma and roughly 7 had squamous cell carcinoma. After SBRT, distant metastases developed in about 20% of the 19 patients at a median of approximately seven months, while the remaining 15 patients had no significant progression. The study took one blood sample before SBRT and one after SBRT from each of about 19 patients and sequenced all 38 samples. No patient received concurrent therapy alongside SBRT. Every patient was deemed medically inoperable, over 10 because of comorbidities and several because they refused surgery. Results and caveats for the whole study, not just this receptor: The small cohort and short follow-up limited the study, so independent validation of the findings is needed. Whether the expanded TCR clones were tumor-specific was not determined. TRBV and TRBJ usage frequencies reportedly differed by metastasis status, in two V genes at baseline and in about 10 V and two J genes after SBRT. Post-SBRT Shannon entropy and its change from baseline were lower in patients who developed distant metastases; baseline Shannon entropy was not associated with metastases. After SBRT, the count of unique TCR clones dropped from a median of about 10,000 beforehand to some 7,000 afterward (Wilcoxon paired P=0.011). No adjustment for multiple comparisons was applied to any of the reported P values.

Two rounds of multiplex PCR were performed to amplify the TCR beta CDR3 region from genomic DNA. In the first PCR round, primers specific to each TRBV and TRBJ gene were used, and the primer sequences were filed in Chinese patent CN105087789A. Universal primers were used in the second PCR round. The Roche High Pure PCR Template Preparation Kit was used to extract genomic DNA from frozen PBMCs. Paired-end sequencing with 151 bp reads was performed on the libraries using an Illumina HiSeq 3000. The source study handled its data this way. Raw reads lacking the multiplex PCR primer sequences were removed with CutAdapt. High-quality paired reads were merged into contigs with PEAR. MiXCR assigned TRB V, D and J gene segments to each contig by aligning to reference sequences. CDR3 sequences were clustered by base quality and sequence similarity to remove sequencing errors. Shannon entropy normalized by the natural log of productive TCR sequence number was used as the measure of diversity. Clonality was computed as one minus the ratio of Shannon entropy to the natural log of the number of unique clonotypes. Using the Youden index from ROC curves, the researchers picked the repertoire-metric cut-offs for progression-free survival, and all analyses were carried out in R 3.5.3. Starting from the raw public reads, TCRdb applied fastp trimming at Q25, assembled clones with MiXCR and retained in-frame beta chains. Each record represents a unique CDR3 protein, reported with the most common genes and DNA among its rows. The authors' filters were not applied to this entry. The sample yields some 38,000 distinct CDR3 sequences; roughly a quarter were counted once. The top ten clones comprise around a quarter of the sample.

The CDR3 measures 17 amino acids from cysteine to phenylalanine. The only DNA kept is the CDR3, 51 bases in frame from the first base. The germline V gene supplies CDR1 SGHRS and CDR2 YFSETQ. Trimming takes 1 base off V and 7 bases off J; junction bases not matched to a gene: 13. This clonotype has at least ten counts. This clone's antigen is unknown. No base-level quality is on record; no much larger clone is a single base apart. No patient had a history of other malignancies or prior chemotherapy or radiotherapy, and all had node-negative disease on CT and PET/CT. At each of two time points, about 6.1 milliliters of peripheral venous blood were collected into EDTA tubes. PBMCs were isolated by Ficoll-Paque Plus density-gradient centrifugation. Samples were stored at -80°C immediately after collection until analysis.

The TCR originated in a donor over 45 with non-small cell lung cancer. The rearrangement joined TRBV5-1 to TRBJ2-7; 11 central bases correspond to TRBD2. Sequenced here: PBMCs, sampled before or after stereotactic body radiation therapy (not recorded which). The CDR3 protein is CASSLPGLAGGQTEQYF. The bases are TGCGCCAGCAGCTTGCCCGGACTAGCGGGCGGGCAAACGGAGCAGTACTTC. The CDR3 plus the reference TRBV5-1 and TRBJ2-7 genes for the other parts give the full variable domain: KAGVTQTPRYLIKTRGQQVTLSCSPISGHRSVSWYQQTPGQGLQFLFEYFSETQRNKGNFPGRFSGRQFSNSRSEMNVSTLELGDSALYLCASSLPGLAGGQTEQYFGPGTRLTVT.